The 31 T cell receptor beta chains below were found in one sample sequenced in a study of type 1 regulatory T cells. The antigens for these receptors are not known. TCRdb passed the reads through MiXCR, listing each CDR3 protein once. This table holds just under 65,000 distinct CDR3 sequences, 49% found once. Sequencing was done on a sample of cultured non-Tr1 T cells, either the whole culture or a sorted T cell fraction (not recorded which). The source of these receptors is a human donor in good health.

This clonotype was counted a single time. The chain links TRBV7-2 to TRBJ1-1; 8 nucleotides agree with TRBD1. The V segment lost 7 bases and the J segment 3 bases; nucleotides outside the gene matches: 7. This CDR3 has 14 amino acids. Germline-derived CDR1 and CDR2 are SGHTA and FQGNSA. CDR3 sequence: CASNLNRGYTEAFF. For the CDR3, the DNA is TGTGCCAGCAACTTGAACAGGGGGTACACTGAAGCTTTCTTT.

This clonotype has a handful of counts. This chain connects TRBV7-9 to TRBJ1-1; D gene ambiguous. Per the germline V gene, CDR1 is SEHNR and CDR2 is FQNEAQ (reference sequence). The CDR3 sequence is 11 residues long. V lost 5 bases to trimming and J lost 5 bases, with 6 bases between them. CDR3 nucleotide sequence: TGTGCCAGCAGCGGACGGACTGAAGCTTTCTTT. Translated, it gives CASSGRTEAFF.

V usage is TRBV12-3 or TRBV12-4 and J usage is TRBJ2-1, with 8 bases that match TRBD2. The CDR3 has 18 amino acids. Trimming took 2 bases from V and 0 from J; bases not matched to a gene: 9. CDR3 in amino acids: CASSLSSSGPSSYNEQFF. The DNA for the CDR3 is TGTGCCAGCAGTTTATCGTCTAGCGGGCCGAGCTCCTACAATGAGCAGTTCTTC.

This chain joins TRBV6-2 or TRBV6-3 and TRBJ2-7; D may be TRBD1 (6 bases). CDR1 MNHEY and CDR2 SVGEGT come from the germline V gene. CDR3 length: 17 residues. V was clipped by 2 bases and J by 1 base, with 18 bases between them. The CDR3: CASSYVFTGTPSYEQYF. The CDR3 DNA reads TGTGCCAGCAGTTACGTTTTTACCGGGACACCATCCTACGAGCAGTACTTC.

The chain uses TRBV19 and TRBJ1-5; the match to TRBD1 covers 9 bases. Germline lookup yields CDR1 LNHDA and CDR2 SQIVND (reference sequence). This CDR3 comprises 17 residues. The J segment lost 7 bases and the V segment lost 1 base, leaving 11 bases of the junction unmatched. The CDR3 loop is CASSIGQGQGISQPQHF. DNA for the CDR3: TGTGCCAGTAGTATAGGACAGGGACAGGGTATCAGCCAGCCCCAGCATTTT.

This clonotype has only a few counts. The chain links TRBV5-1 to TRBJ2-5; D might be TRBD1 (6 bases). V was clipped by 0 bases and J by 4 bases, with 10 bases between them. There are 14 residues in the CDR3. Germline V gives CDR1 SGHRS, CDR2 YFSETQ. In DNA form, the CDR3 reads TGCGCCAGCAGCTTGGACAGGGCACGAGAGACCCAGTACTTC. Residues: CASSLDRARETQYF.

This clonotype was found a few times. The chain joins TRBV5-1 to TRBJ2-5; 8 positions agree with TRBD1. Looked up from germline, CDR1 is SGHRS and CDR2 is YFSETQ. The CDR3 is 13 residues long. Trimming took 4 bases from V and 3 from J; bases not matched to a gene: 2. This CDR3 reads CASSAGQEETQYF. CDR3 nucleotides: TGCGCCAGCAGCGCGGGACAGGAAGAGACCCAGTACTTC.

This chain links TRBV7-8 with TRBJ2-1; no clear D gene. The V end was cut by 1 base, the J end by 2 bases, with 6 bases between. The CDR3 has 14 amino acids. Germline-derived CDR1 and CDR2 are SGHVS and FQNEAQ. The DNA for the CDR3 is TGTGCCAGCAGCTTAGAATCACCCTACAATGAGCAGTTCTTC. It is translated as CASSLESPYNEQFF. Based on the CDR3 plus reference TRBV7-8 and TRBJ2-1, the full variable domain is GAGVSQSPRYKVAKRGQDVALRCDPISGHVSLFWYQQALGQGPEFLTYFQNEAQLDKSGLPSDRFFAERPEGSVSTLKIQRTQQEDSAVYLCASSLESPYNEQFFGPGTRLTVL.

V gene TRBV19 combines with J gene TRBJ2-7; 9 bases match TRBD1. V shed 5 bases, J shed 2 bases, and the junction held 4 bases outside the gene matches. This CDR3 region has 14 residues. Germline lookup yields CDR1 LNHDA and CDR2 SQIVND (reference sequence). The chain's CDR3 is CASSFRDRAYEQYF. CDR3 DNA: TGTGCCAGTAGTTTCCGGGACAGGGCCTACGAGCAGTACTTC.

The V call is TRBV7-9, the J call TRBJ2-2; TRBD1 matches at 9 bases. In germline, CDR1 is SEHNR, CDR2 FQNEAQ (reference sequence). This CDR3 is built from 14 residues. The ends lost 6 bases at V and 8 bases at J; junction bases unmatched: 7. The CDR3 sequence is CASRTQGAGGELFF. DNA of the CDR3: TGTGCCAGCAGAACACAGGGGGCTGGTGGGGAGCTGTTTTTT.

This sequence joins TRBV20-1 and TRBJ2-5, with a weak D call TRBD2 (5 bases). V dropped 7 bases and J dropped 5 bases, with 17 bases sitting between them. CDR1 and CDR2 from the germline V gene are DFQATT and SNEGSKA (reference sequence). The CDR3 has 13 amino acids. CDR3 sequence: CSVMARAGETQYF. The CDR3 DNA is TGCAGTGTCATGGCGAGGGCCGGGGAGACCCAGTACTTC.

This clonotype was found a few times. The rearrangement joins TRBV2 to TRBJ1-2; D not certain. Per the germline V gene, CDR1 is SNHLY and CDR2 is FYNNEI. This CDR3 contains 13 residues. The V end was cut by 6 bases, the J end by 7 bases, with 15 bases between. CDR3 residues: CASSNSDVGGYTF. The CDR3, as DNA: TGTGCCAGCAGCAATTCGGATGTCGGTGGCTACACCTTC.

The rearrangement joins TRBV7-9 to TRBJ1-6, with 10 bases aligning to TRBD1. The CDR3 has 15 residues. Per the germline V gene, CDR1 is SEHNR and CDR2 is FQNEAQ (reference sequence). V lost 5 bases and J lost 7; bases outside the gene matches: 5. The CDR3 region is CASSPETGGNSPLHF. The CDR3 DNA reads TGTGCCAGCAGCCCAGAGACAGGGGGCAATTCACCCCTCCACTTT. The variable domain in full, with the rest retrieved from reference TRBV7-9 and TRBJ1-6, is DTGVSQNPRHKITKRGQNVTFRCDPISEHNRLYWYRQTLGQGPEFLTYFQNEAQLEKSRLLSDRFSAERPKGSFSTLEIQRTEQGDSAMYLCASSPETGGNSPLHFGNGTRLTVT.

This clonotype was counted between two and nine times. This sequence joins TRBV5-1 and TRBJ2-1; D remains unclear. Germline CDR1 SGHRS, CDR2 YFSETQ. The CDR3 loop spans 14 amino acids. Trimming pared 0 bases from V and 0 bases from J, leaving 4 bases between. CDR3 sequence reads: CASSLDSSYNEQFF. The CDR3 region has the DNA TGCGCCAGCAGCTTGGATAGCTCCTACAATGAGCAGTTCTTC.

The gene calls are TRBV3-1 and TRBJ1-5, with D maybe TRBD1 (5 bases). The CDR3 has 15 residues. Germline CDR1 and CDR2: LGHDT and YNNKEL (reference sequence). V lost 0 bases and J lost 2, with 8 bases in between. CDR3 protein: CASSQDGGGNQPQHF. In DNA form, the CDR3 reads TGTGCCAGCAGCCAAGATGGAGGGGGCAATCAGCCCCAGCATTTT.

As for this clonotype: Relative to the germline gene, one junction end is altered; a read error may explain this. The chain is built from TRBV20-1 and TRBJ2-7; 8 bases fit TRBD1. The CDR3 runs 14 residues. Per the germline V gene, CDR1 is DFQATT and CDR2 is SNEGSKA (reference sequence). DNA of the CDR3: TGCAGTGCCAGAGGACAGGGTAAAACCCCCGAGCAGTACTTC. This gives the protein CSARGQGKTPEQYF.

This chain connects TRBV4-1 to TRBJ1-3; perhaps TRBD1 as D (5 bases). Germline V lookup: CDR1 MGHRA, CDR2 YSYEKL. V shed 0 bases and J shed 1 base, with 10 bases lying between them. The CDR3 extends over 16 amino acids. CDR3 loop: CASSQEGGISGNTIYF. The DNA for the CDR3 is TGCGCCAGCAGCCAAGAGGGGGGTATTTCTGGAAACACCATATATTTT.

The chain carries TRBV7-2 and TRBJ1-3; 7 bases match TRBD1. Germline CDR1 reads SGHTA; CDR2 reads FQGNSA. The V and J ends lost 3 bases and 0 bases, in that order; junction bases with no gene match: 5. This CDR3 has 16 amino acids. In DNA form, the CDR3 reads TGTGCCAGCAGCTTGGACAGGCTTTCCTCTGGAAACACCATATATTTT. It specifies CASSLDRLSSGNTIYF. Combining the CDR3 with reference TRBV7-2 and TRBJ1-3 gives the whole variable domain GAGVSQSPSNKVTEKGKDVELRCDPISGHTALYWYRQSLGQGLEFLIYFQGNSAPDKSGLPSDRFSAERTGGSVSTLTIQRTQQEDSAVYLCASSLDRLSSGNTIYFGEGSWLTVV.

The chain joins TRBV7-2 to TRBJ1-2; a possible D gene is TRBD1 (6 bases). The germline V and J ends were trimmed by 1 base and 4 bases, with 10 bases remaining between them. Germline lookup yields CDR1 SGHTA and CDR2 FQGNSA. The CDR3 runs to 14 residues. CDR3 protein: CASSLELRGYGYTF. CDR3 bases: TGTGCCAGCAGCTTAGAGCTCAGGGGCTATGGCTACACCTTC.

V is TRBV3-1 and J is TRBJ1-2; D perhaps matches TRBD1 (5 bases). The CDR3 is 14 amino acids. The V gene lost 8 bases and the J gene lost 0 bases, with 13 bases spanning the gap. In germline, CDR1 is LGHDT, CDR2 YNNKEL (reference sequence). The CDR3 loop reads CASRRQSSNYGYTF. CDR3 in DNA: TGTGCCAGCCGGAGACAGTCTTCTAACTATGGCTACACCTTC.

The CDR3 spells CASSLQGGRSQETQYF. In nucleotides, the CDR3 is TGTGCCAGCAGCTTACAGGGGGGACGCAGCCAAGAGACCCAGTACTTC. V gene TRBV7-2 combines with J gene TRBJ2-5, with D possibly being TRBD1 (7 bases). The V and J ends lost 2 bases and 1 base respectively, with 14 bases between them. Germline values: CDR1 SGHTA, CDR2 FQGNSA. CDR3 length: 16 amino acids.

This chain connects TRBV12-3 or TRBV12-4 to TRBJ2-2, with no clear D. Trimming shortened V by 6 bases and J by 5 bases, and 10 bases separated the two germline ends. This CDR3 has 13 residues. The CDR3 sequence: CASSYSRTGELFF. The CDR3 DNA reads TGTGCCAGCAGCTACTCCCGGACCGGGGAGCTGTTTTTT.

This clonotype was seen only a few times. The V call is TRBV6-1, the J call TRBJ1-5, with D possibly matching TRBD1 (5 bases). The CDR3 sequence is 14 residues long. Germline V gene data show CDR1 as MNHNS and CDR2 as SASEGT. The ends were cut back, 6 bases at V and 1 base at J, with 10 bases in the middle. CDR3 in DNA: TGTGCCAGCAGGGGGGAGCAGAGCAATCAGCCCCAGCATTTT. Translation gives CASRGEQSNQPQHF.

The CDR3 is CASSWTWNNEQFF. CDR3 DNA: TGTGCCAGCAGCTGGACATGGAACAATGAGCAGTTCTTC. The chain combines TRBV5-6 with TRBJ2-1; D perhaps matches TRBD1 (5 bases). The CDR3 is made up of 13 amino acids. From germline, CDR1 is SGHDT and CDR2 YYEEEE. Deletions cut 3 bases from V and 5 bases from J, with 9 bases between. Together with reference TRBV5-6 and TRBJ2-1, the CDR3 gives the full variable domain: DAGVTQSPTHLIKTRGQQVTLRCSPKSGHDTVSWYQQALGQGPQFIFQYYEEEERQRGNFPDRFSGHQFPNYSSELNVNALLLGDSALYLCASSWTWNNEQFFGPGTRLTVL.

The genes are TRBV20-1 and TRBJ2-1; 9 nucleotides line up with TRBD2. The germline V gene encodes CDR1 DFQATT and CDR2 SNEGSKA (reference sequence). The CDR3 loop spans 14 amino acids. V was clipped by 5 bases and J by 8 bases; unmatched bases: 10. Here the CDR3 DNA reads TGCAGTGCTCTCGGAGTAGCGGGGGCCCATGAGCAGTTCTTC. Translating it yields CSALGVAGAHEQFF.

The CDR3 reads CAISDSGGGYEQYF. The DNA of the CDR3 is TGTGCCATCAGTGACTCTGGGGGAGGCTACGAGCAGTACTTC. V usage is TRBV10-3 and J usage is TRBJ2-7; the D gene is possibly TRBD2 (6 bases). CDR1 and CDR2 (germline): ENHRY, SYGVKD. The CDR3 consists of 14 residues. V was shortened by 3 bases and J by 3 bases, with 12 bases between the two germline ends.

The CDR3 spells CASSRGSSYEQYF. CDR3 sequence (DNA): TGTGCCAGCAGTAGAGGTAGCTCCTACGAGCAGTACTTC. The genes are TRBV5-6 and TRBJ2-7; D ambiguous. Germline lookup yields CDR1 SGHDT and CDR2 YYEEEE. V lost 5 bases, J lost 0 bases, and 9 bases lay in between. The CDR3 is 13 residues long.

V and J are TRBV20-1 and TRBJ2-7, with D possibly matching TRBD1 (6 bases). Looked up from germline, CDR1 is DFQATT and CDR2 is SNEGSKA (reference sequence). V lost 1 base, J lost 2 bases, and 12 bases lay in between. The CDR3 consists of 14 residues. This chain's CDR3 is CSARAGTNTYEQYF. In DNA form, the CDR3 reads TGCAGTGCTAGAGCCGGGACAAATACCTACGAGCAGTACTTC.

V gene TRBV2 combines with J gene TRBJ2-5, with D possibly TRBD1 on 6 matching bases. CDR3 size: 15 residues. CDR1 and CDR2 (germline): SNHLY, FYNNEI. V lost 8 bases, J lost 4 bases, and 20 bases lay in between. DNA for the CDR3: TGTGCCAGCCAGGGGTCAGGGGTCAGGGGAGAGACCCAGTACTTC. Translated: CASQGSGVRGETQYF.

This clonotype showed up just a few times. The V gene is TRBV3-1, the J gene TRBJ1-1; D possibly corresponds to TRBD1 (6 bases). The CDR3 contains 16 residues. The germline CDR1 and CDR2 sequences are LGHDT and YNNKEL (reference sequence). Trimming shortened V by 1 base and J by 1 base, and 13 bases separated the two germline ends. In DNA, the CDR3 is TGTGCCAGCAGCCAAGGGACTGGGACACCGAACACTGAAGCTTTCTTT. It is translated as CASSQGTGTPNTEAFF.

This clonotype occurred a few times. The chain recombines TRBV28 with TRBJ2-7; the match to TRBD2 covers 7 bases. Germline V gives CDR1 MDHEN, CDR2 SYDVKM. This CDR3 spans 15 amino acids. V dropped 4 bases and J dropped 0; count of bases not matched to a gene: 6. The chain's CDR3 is CASSSGGTNSYEQYF. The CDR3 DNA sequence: TGTGCCAGCAGTTCCGGGGGGACTAACTCCTACGAGCAGTACTTC.